This TCR beta chain was sequenced for a study of blood T cell repertoires in COVID-19. Across the whole study: Both acute and convalescent COVID-19 samples were obtained from the United States, Italy and Spain. From T cells, B-cell-depleted T cells, or PBMCs came the material, which was cDNA or gDNA.

Trimming took 5 bases from V and 9 from J, leaving 11 bases between them. Germline V gene data show CDR1 as KGHSH and CDR2 as LQKENI. This CDR3 has 12 residues. Per the original data handling: Amplification from reference gene primers served as the basis for estimated nucleated cell counts. TCRdb's copy holds only in-frame clones and misses some; the assay was immunoSEQ multiplex PCR. The DNA gave D and trimming, while V, J and clone size come from that table. Of around 180,000 clones listed, roughly 85% are singletons. This TCR was sampled from a man aged 55-75 years with acute or convalescent COVID-19. The V and J genes are TRBV18 and TRBJ1-5; D call uncertain. The specimen sequenced was peripheral blood. CDR3 sequence: CASSANPRPQHF. CDR3 DNA: TGTGCCAGCTCAGCCAACCCTAGGCCCCAGCATTTT.